This section outlines one T cell receptor beta chain sequence together with its context. As yet, its antigen is unknown. The sample is drawn from a study of PD-1 blockade in mismatch repair-deficient tumors. Study summary: Patients had about eleven mismatch repair-deficient cancer types and were previously treated and progressing. Findings and limits, study-wide: Tumor-resident clones, often absent from pretreatment blood, expanded after pembrolizumab and then contracted.

PCR or immunohistochemistry showed mismatch repair deficiency in every enrolled patient. The CDR3 loop spans 13 amino acids. V was clipped by 0 bases and J by 4 bases, with 6 bases between them. Germline V lookup: CDR1 SGDLS, CDR2 YYNGEE. Assay used: immunoSEQ multiplex PCR; TCRdb lists only in-frame clones, some missing. The table shows more than 40,000 clones, with approximately 81% occurring only once. J is TRBJ2-3 and V is TRBV9; D gene uncertain. Sequencing was performed on peripheral blood, taken 20 weeks after starting pembrolizumab. The receptor comes from an adult with mismatch repair-deficient cancer. CDR3 loop: CASSVAGSDTQYF. CDR3 DNA sequence: TGTGCCAGCAGCGTAGCTGGGTCAGATACGCAGTATTTT.